A selection of T cell receptor beta chains follows, all from one sample in a study of shared clonotypes between healthy human individuals. Assay: immunoSEQ multiplex PCR; the TCRdb copy retains only in-frame clones and omits some. Here the sample spans approximately 600,000 clones, 85% to 95% being singletons. The sample consisted of naive CD8+ T cells sorted from blood. The source of these receptors is a woman in her 30s in good health. Both conserved end residues are trimmed from each CDR3.

V gene | CDR3 protein
TRBV2 | ASGVPQGNQPQH
TRBV28 | ASSEQREGADTQY
TRBV2 | ASSEGTSGFYEQY
TRBV5-4 | ASSLGGRAYEQY
TRBV28 | ASSLSPLMNTEAF
TRBV23-1 | ASSQPLRGTGGMSRDQPQH
TRBV2 | ASSDHLSYEQY
TRBV28 | ASSLEGRSYNEQF
TRBV28 | ASSFTRQAYNEQF
TRBV9 | ASSVGDGTPSYEQY
TRBV5-6 | ASSAGQGVNEKLF
TRBV5-6 | ASSIGLAGVEQF
TRBV27 | ASSLVGGLFEKLF
TRBV6-6 | ASSYSSTEYEQY
TRBV5-1 | ASSTPVGDEQY
TRBV28 | ASRTESYEQY
TRBV7-6 | ASSEKRTYRGTEAF